These 10 T cell receptor beta chains were sequenced from one sample in a study of cytomegalovirus exposure and HLA in healthy donors. Sequencing was performed with immunoSEQ multiplex PCR; in TCRdb, only in-frame clones are kept and a portion is missing. The data contain more than 110,000 clones, 70% to 90% of them singletons. The sequenced sample consisted of PBMCs. The receptors shown here come from a woman aged 18-30 years in good health and CMV-seropositive.

This sequence joins TRBV4-3 and TRBJ2-6; tentatively, D is TRBD1 (6 bases). The CDR3 sequence is 16 residues long. The germline gives CDR1 LGHNA, CDR2 YSLEER. V dropped 4 bases and J dropped 0 bases, with 10 bases sitting between them. This chain's CDR3 is CASSRDRFSGANVLTF. The CDR3 bases are TGCGCCAGCAGCCGTGACAGGTTCTCTGGGGCCAACGTCCTGACTTTC.

The rearrangement joins TRBV15 to TRBJ1-1; D is uncertain. CDR1 and CDR2 (germline): LNHNV, YYDKDF (reference sequence). The CDR3 runs to 13 residues. The V end lost 3 bases, the J end lost 3 bases, and 8 bases lay between the germline ends. The CDR3 DNA sequence: TGTGCCACCAGCAGGACACCTGACACTGAAGCTTTCTTT. It yields the protein CATSRTPDTEAFF.

The chain recombines TRBV5-6 with TRBJ2-1; TRBD1 might be the D (6 bases). Germline loops: CDR1 SGHDT, CDR2 YYEEEE. This CDR3 has 14 amino acids. Trimming left V 4 bases short and J 0 bases short, with 8 bases between. The CDR3 spells CASSVRGSYNEQFF. The CDR3 nucleotides are TGTGCCAGCAGCGTCAGGGGCTCCTACAATGAGCAGTTCTTC.

Written as DNA, the CDR3 is TGCGCCAGCAGCCAAGATGGTCCGGGACAGGGCCTCTACAATGAGCAGTTCTTC. Translated: CASSQDGPGQGLYNEQFF. V and J are TRBV4-3 and TRBJ2-1, with 9 bases aligning to TRBD1. CDR1 is LGHNA, CDR2 YSLEER, per germline. V lost 0 bases and J lost 3; bases outside the gene matches: 9. This CDR3 is 18 amino acids long.

This clone was counted once. The chain has TRBV5-4 and TRBJ2-3; 10 positions agree with TRBD2. Germline V lookup: CDR1 SGHNT, CDR2 YYREEE (reference sequence). This CDR3 is 15 amino acids long. V lost 3 bases, J lost 1 base, and 2 bases stayed unmatched. CDR3: CASSSGTSGTDTQYF. The CDR3 DNA reads TGTGCCAGCAGCTCCGGGACTAGCGGCACAGATACGCAGTATTTT.

Comment on this clone: Other nucleotide sequences in the sample specify the same CDR3. The CDR3 DNA sequence: TGTGCCAGCAGCGTTGGGGGCACCTACAATGAGCAGTTCTTC. Amino acid sequence: CASSVGGTYNEQFF. The rearrangement joins TRBV9 to TRBJ2-1; D is possibly TRBD1 (6 bases). V lost 2 bases to trimming and J lost 2 bases, with 8 bases between them. There are 14 residues in the CDR3. Germline CDR1 is SGDLS and CDR2 is YYNGEE.

V gene TRBV27 combines with J gene TRBJ2-3; the D is unclear. Germline CDR1 reads MNHEY; CDR2 reads SMNVEV (reference sequence). Trimming shortened V by 6 bases and J by 3 bases, and 7 bases separated the two germline ends. There are 12 residues in the CDR3. The DNA for the CDR3 is TGTGCCAGCAGAAGTGAGACAGATACGCAGTATTTT. Amino acids: CASRSETDTQYF.

This clone was detected only once. V and J are TRBV7-2 and TRBJ2-5; D is unclear. This CDR3 is built from 13 residues. Germline assignment: CDR1 SGHTA and CDR2 FQGNSA. V shed 7 bases and J shed 1 base, with 10 bases lying between them. The CDR3 region is CASTPRSQETQYF. The CDR3 bases are TGTGCCAGCACCCCCCGGAGCCAAGAGACCCAGTACTTC.

The J gene is TRBJ2-1, the V gene TRBV11-2; 14 bases line up with TRBD2. CDR1 is SGHAT, CDR2 FQNNGV, per germline. V dropped 7 bases and J dropped 8; count of bases not matched to a gene: 13. The CDR3 totals 17 residues. Written as DNA, the CDR3 is TGTGCCAGCACCCCCGGTAGGGGACTAGCGGGAGAGTATGAGCAGTTCTTC. This translates into CASTPGRGLAGEYEQFF. Filled out from reference TRBV11-2 and TRBJ2-1, the complete variable domain reads EAGVAQSPRYKIIEKRQSVAFWCNPISGHATLYWYQQILGQGPKLLIQFQNNGVVDDSQLPKDRFSAERLKGVDSTLKIQPAKLEDSAVYLCASTPGRGLAGEYEQFFGPGTRLTVL.

This clone was seen more than once but under ten times. The junction differs from germline at one of its ends, possibly a read error. This chain uses TRBV7-7 with TRBJ2-7; 7 nucleotides line up with TRBD1. This CDR3 contains 14 residues. The germline V gene has CDR1 SSHAT and CDR2 FNYEAQ (reference sequence). The CDR3 loop is CASSADQGDHEQYF. Written as DNA, the CDR3 is TGTGCTAGCAGCGCCGACCAGGGGGACCACGAGCAGTACTTC.